The sequence of this T cell receptor (beta chain) was determined in a study of cytomegalovirus exposure and HLA in healthy donors. Germline V gene data show CDR1 as MDHEN and CDR2 as SYDVKM. CDR3 length equals 14 residues. V was pared by 5 bases and J by 2 bases, with 12 bases between. PCR used 60 Vbeta primers and 13 Jbeta primers. TCRdb's copy holds only in-frame clones and misses some; the assay was immunoSEQ multiplex PCR. This sample has 90,000 to 150,000 clones, with 77% found just once. This clonotype was sampled from a man in his forties in good health and CMV-seropositive. This rearrangement joins TRBV28 to TRBJ1-2; D might be TRBD1 (5 bases). Input material: PBMCs. CDR3 DNA sequence: TGTGCCAGCAGTAGGGGTCGGCAGAACTATGGCTACACCTTC. It translates to CASSRGRQNYGYTF.